This section outlines one TCR beta chain sequence together with its context. The antigen is unknown. CD45RO-negative, CCR7-selected cells formed the naive CD8 fraction, which excluded terminally differentiated effector memory CD45RA+ cells. TCRdb's table, derived via immunoSEQ multiplex PCR, lists solely in-frame clones and lacks some. The repertoire holds hundreds of thousands of clones, with approximately 96% as singletons. CDR3 size: 13 residues. Germline values: CDR1 MNHEY, CDR2 SVGAGI. Trimming stripped 7 bases from V and 3 bases from J, with 12 bases between. This entry belongs to a study of shared clonotypes between healthy human individuals. General study findings and limits: Investigators collected only blood, and repertoires in tissues likely differ. Rarefaction showed that sequencing of sorted subsets was incomplete (despite large depth).

The sample consisted of naive CD8+ T cells sorted from blood. The receptor was derived from a woman aged 25 to 45 in good health. This chain joins TRBV6-5 and TRBJ1-1, with D perhaps matching TRBD1 (6 bases). This CDR3 is CASTGDTHTEAFF. The DNA of the CDR3 is TGTGCCAGCACCGGGGACACGCACACTGAAGCTTTCTTT.